The rows below give T cell receptor beta chains drawn from one sample of a study of human thymus T cells. Method: immunoSEQ multiplex PCR; TCRdb's copy keeps in-frame clones and lacks some. Counted here are about 78,000 clones, nearly 98% occurring once; the ten biggest clones make up roughly 0.031%. Sequenced material: thymus tissue. These TCRs come from a boy less than two years old with a congenital heart defect but otherwise immunologically healthy. Both conserved end residues are part of each CDR3. The order of the fields is J gene, V gene, D gene, CDR3 protein, CDR3 DNA. D genes are given only for firm matches.

J gene: TRBJ2-3; V gene: TRBV9; D gene: NA; CDR3 protein: CASEGGASTDTQYF; CDR3 DNA: TGTGCCAGCGAGGGGGGTGCTAGCACAGATACGCAGTATTTT
J gene: TRBJ1-1; V gene: TRBV7-4; D gene: NA; CDR3 protein: CASSLPDSRDTRAFF; CDR3 DNA: TGTGCCAGCAGCTTACCCGACAGCAGGGATACAAGGGCTTTCTTT
J gene: TRBJ2-7; V gene: TRBV18; D gene: NA; CDR3 protein: CASSPRIAYEQYF; CDR3 DNA: TGTGCCAGCTCACCAAGGATAGCCTACGAGCAGTACTTC
J gene: TRBJ1-3; V gene: TRBV5-6; D gene: NA; CDR3 protein: CASSLGSTGYSGNTIYF; CDR3 DNA: TGTGCCAGCAGCTTGGGCAGTACAGGGTACTCTGGAAACACCATATATTTT
J gene: TRBJ2-3; V gene: TRBV14; D gene: TRBD1; CDR3 protein: CASSLYIQGADRTDTQYF; CDR3 DNA: TGTGCCAGCAGCCTATATATACAGGGGGCGGACCGCACAGATACGCAGTATTTT
J gene: TRBJ2-7; V gene: TRBV29-1; D gene: TRBD1; CDR3 protein: CSAIGGASYEQYF; CDR3 DNA: TGCAGCGCCATAGGGGGCGCCTCCTACGAGCAGTACTTC
J gene: TRBJ1-5; V gene: TRBV10-1; D gene: NA; CDR3 protein: CASGLTGNYQPQHF; CDR3 DNA: TGCGCCAGTGGGCTTACAGGGAACTATCAGCCCCAGCATTTT
J gene: TRBJ1-4; V gene: TRBV5-1; D gene: NA; CDR3 protein: CASSPRGSIEKLFF; CDR3 DNA: TGCGCCAGCAGCCCCCGGGGATCTATCGAAAAACTGTTTTTT
J gene: TRBJ1-1; V gene: TRBV7-2; D gene: NA; CDR3 protein: CASSLAGHLNTEAFF; CDR3 DNA: TGTGCCAGCAGCTTAGCAGGACATTTGAACACTGAAGCTTTCTTT
J gene: TRBJ1-6; V gene: TRBV6-1; D gene: TRBD1; CDR3 protein: CASTRQGIGSPLHF; CDR3 DNA: TGTGCCAGCACCCGACAGGGTATTGGCTCACCCCTCCACTTT
J gene: TRBJ1-3; V gene: TRBV30; D gene: NA; CDR3 protein: CAWSALKGNTIYF; CDR3 DNA: TGTGCCTGGAGCGCCTTGAAGGGAAACACCATATATTTT
J gene: TRBJ1-2; V gene: TRBV28; D gene: NA; CDR3 protein: CASSSLTGSHGYTF; CDR3 DNA: TGTGCCAGCAGCTCCCTGACAGGTTCGCATGGCTACACCTTC
J gene: TRBJ1-6; V gene: TRBV5-1; D gene: TRBD1; CDR3 protein: CASSLAGQGSNSPLHF; CDR3 DNA: TGCGCCAGCAGCTTGGCGGGACAGGGGAGTAATTCACCCCTCCACTTT
J gene: TRBJ1-2; V gene: TRBV30; D gene: NA; CDR3 protein: CAWSVLFRTASYGYTF; CDR3 DNA: TGTGCCTGGAGTGTCCTATTTCGGACAGCGAGCTATGGCTACACCTTC
J gene: TRBJ1-6; V gene: TRBV6-5; D gene: NA; CDR3 protein: CASIGRTANSPLHF; CDR3 DNA: TGTGCCAGCATTGGTCGGACAGCTAATTCACCCCTCCACTTT
J gene: TRBJ1-4; V gene: TRBV27; D gene: NA; CDR3 protein: CASSLSGRGGTNEKLFF; CDR3 DNA: TGTGCCAGCAGTTTATCGGGCAGGGGAGGAACTAATGAAAAACTGTTTTTT
J gene: TRBJ2-7; V gene: TRBV27; D gene: TRBD2; CDR3 protein: CASSFSLAGGGDSSYEQYF; CDR3 DNA: TGTGCCAGCAGTTTCTCCCTAGCGGGGGGCGGGGATTCCTCCTACGAGCAGTACTTC
J gene: TRBJ2-6; V gene: TRBV6-1; D gene: TRBD1; CDR3 protein: CASSESGDRYSGANVLTF; CDR3 DNA: TGTGCCAGCAGTGAATCGGGGGACAGGTACTCTGGGGCCAACGTCCTGACTTTC
J gene: TRBJ2-3; V gene: TRBV6-5; D gene: NA; CDR3 protein: CASSYPLTDTQYF; CDR3 DNA: TGTGCCAGCAGTTACCCGTTAACAGATACGCAGTATTTT
J gene: TRBJ1-2; V gene: TRBV5-1; D gene: NA; CDR3 protein: CASSFENYGYTF; CDR3 DNA: TGCGCCAGCAGCTTTGAAAACTATGGCTACACCTTC
J gene: TRBJ2-7; V gene: TRBV7-2; D gene: TRBD1; CDR3 protein: CASSPPGGQGREQYF; CDR3 DNA: TGTGCCAGCAGCCCTCCCGGTGGACAGGGGAGAGAGCAGTACTTC
J gene: TRBJ2-1; V gene: TRBV7-2; D gene: NA; CDR3 protein: CASSLAAYNEQFF; CDR3 DNA: TGTGCCAGCAGCTTAGCCGCCTACAATGAGCAGTTCTTC
J gene: TRBJ2-5; V gene: TRBV5-6; D gene: TRBD2; CDR3 protein: CASSFRGGMETQYF; CDR3 DNA: TGTGCCAGCAGCTTTCGGGGGGGCATGGAGACCCAGTACTTC
J gene: TRBJ2-1; V gene: TRBV28; D gene: NA; CDR3 protein: CASKGPLRYNEQFF; CDR3 DNA: TGTGCCAGCAAGGGGCCACTTCGGTACAATGAGCAGTTCTTC
J gene: TRBJ1-3; V gene: TRBV28; D gene: NA; CDR3 protein: CASSTQIGRVVYTIYF; CDR3 DNA: TGTGCCAGCAGTACTCAAATCGGACGGGTTGTATACACCATATATTTT
J gene: TRBJ1-1; V gene: TRBV25-1; D gene: NA; CDR3 protein: CASTRGAQNTEAFF; CDR3 DNA: TGTGCCAGCACCCGAGGGGCACAGAACACTGAAGCTTTCTTT
J gene: TRBJ1-1; V gene: TRBV27; D gene: NA; CDR3 protein: CASSLNRVNTEAFF; CDR3 DNA: TGTGCCAGCAGTTTGAACAGGGTGAACACTGAAGCTTTCTTT
J gene: TRBJ1-5; V gene: TRBV19; D gene: NA; CDR3 protein: CASSIWSGVGQPQHF; CDR3 DNA: TGTGCCAGTAGTATATGGTCGGGGGTTGGTCAGCCCCAGCATTTT
J gene: TRBJ1-1; V gene: TRBV27; D gene: TRBD1; CDR3 protein: CASSPGQGFTEAFF; CDR3 DNA: TGTGCCAGCAGTCCGGGACAGGGGTTCACTGAAGCTTTCTTT
J gene: TRBJ2-1; V gene: TRBV28; D gene: NA; CDR3 protein: CASRVFRNNEQFF; CDR3 DNA: TGTGCCAGCAGGGTTTTTAGGAACAATGAGCAGTTCTTC
J gene: TRBJ1-4; V gene: TRBV27; D gene: NA; CDR3 protein: CASSSRRVDEKLFF; CDR3 DNA: TGTGCCAGCAGTTCCCGCAGGGTTGATGAAAAACTGTTTTTT
J gene: TRBJ1-2; V gene: TRBV14; D gene: NA; CDR3 protein: CASSQDLGDGHTNYGYTF; CDR3 DNA: TGTGCCAGCAGCCAAGACTTAGGGGACGGACATACTAACTATGGCTACACCTTC
J gene: TRBJ2-5; V gene: TRBV18; D gene: NA; CDR3 protein: CASSPDFWETQYF; CDR3 DNA: TGTGCCAGCTCACCGGACTTCTGGGAGACCCAGTACTTC
J gene: TRBJ1-2; V gene: TRBV19; D gene: NA; CDR3 protein: CASSISDGGAGYTF; CDR3 DNA: TGTGCCAGTAGTATATCAGATGGTGGGGCTGGCTACACCTTC
J gene: TRBJ2-2; V gene: TRBV4-1; D gene: TRBD1; CDR3 protein: CASSQDPNSGGQDTGELFF; CDR3 DNA: TGCGCCAGCAGCCAAGACCCCAACTCAGGGGGACAGGACACCGGGGAGCTGTTTTTT
J gene: TRBJ2-7; V gene: TRBV19; D gene: NA; CDR3 protein: CASSISPGRWDEQYF; CDR3 DNA: TGTGCCAGTAGTATTTCCCCGGGGAGGTGGGACGAGCAGTACTTC
J gene: TRBJ2-2; V gene: TRBV19; D gene: NA; CDR3 protein: CASSIVVTGLAGELFF; CDR3 DNA: TGTGCCAGTAGTATAGTGGTGACAGGACTCGCCGGGGAGCTGTTTTTT
J gene: TRBJ2-4; V gene: TRBV10-3; D gene: NA; CDR3 protein: CAISPRELNIQYF; CDR3 DNA: TGTGCCATCAGCCCCCGAGAGTTGAACATTCAGTACTTC
J gene: TRBJ2-3; V gene: TRBV9; D gene: NA; CDR3 protein: CASSVTVPDTQYF; CDR3 DNA: TGTGCCAGCAGCGTGACGGTCCCAGATACGCAGTATTTT
J gene: TRBJ2-3; V gene: TRBV2; D gene: NA; CDR3 protein: CASPVMDRTDTQYF; CDR3 DNA: TGTGCCAGCCCGGTGATGGATCGCACAGATACGCAGTATTTT